This T cell receptor beta chain was sequenced for a study of T cell responses to AZD1222 COVID-19 vaccine (dated by TCRdb to about 2021). About the study as a whole: AZD1222 recipients with second doses at about 4 weeks or about 12 weeks were pooled, because spike-specific TCR depth and breadth did not differ between schedules. TCR sequencing covered about 230 trial participants: 200 to 220 given two doses of AZD1222 and approximately 26 given two doses of MenACWY control vaccine. Trial participants were enrolled into age subgroups of 18-55, 56-69 and 70-plus years, which contained around 140, 26 and 57 TCR-sequenced participants, respectively.

CDR3 length: 15 amino acids, cysteine to phenylalanine. Only the CDR3 portion is preserved as DNA: 45 bases, with reading frame beginning at the first base. Between the V and J ends, shortened by 5 bases and 0 bases respectively, the junction contains 13 bases. CDR1 is given as LNHDA and CDR2 as SQIVND, both from the germline V gene (reference sequence). Paper-wide results and their limitations: The vaccine-associated CD4 TCRs covered the entire spike protein, and the dominant responses fell in regions 160-218 and 743-854. Participants were mostly white British, with more females than males. The authors suggested clonal diversity may have been underestimated. Epitopes outside the regions mutated in the B.1.351 and B.1.1.7 variants were reportedly recognized by nearly half of the unique spike-specific TCRs. A significant rise in spike-specific TCR breadth and depth was observed after two AZD1222 doses relative to day 0 and relative to MenACWY recipients. No day 14 peak-response samples were available, so repertoires were characterized only after the peak T cell response. Only five or six AZD1222 recipients were SARS-CoV-2 seropositive at baseline, limiting conclusions about previously exposed vaccinees. In the small 56-69-year group, the increase in depth fell short of significance, most likely because of low power.

The sample's time point label, in plain terms: baseline before first vaccination. Vaccinee samples came from UK trials COV001 and COV002, including a single-blind randomized controlled phase 2/3 trial of AZD1222 (ChAdOx1 nCoV-19) in healthy adults. For TCRbeta chain sequencing, PBMC samples were collected from trial participants at day 0 and at day 28 after the second dose. The CDR3 regions of human TCRbeta chains were analyzed by immunosequencing. From the authors' description of their analysis: Repertoire TCRs were matched against a reference library of SARS-CoV-2-specific TCRs generated with the MIRA antigen-specificity platform. Breadth meant the fraction of unique TCRs that were SARS-CoV-2-associated, whereas depth meant the fraction of total T cells that were SARS-CoV-2-associated. Using the MIRA data, every spike-specific TCR was mapped to the spike region that the TCR reacted to and assigned to either a CD4 or a CD8 class. Log10-transformed breadth and depth values were compared by one-way ANOVA with Sidak's multiple comparisons tests. TCRdb holds this immuneACCESS table with in-frame rearrangements only. Some clones are missing; in checked studies, unresolved V genes explain under half, and the rest has no known cause. D and trimming come from the DNA, and the V and J calls and clone size come from that table. The sample profile shows 120,000 to 150,000 clones; almost 90% of them were found once. The top ten clonotypes cover approximately 3.5% of the sample.

As for this clone: Its antigen is still unknown. The sample holds no much larger clone one base away, and base qualities are not on file.

The source material was peripheral blood, sampled on day 0 of AZD1222 vaccination. The receptor was isolated from an adult in good health. The V gene is TRBV19 and the J gene is TRBJ1-1; no D gene call is confident. Here is the DNA: TGTGCCAGTAGTCCCTCTTATCCCATGAACACTGAAGCTTTCTTT. Translated, it gives CASSPSYPMNTEAFF.